This T cell receptor (beta chain) was recorded in a study of T cell repertoires in cytomegalovirus infection. Overall study: CMV epitopes, recently identified HLA-C-restricted and well-studied HLA-B-restricted, were used. It was the public TCR beta signatures that indicated both CMV infection and matching HLA type.

The study, taken as a whole, reports: Carriage of CMV together with the relevant HLA was identifiable through cumulative public TCR beta family frequency.

Each CDR3 protein gets one entry after TCRdb re-called the reads with MiXCR. The profile covers around 100,000 distinct CDR3 sequences, with 35% to 50% appearing a single time and 65% to 75% taken by the ten largest. The germline V gene encodes CDR1 MDHEN and CDR2 SYDVKM. CDR3 size: 16 residues. V lost 5 bases to trimming and J lost 4 bases; unmatched junction nucleotides: 12. This clonotype was seen many times. Its antigen is unidentified. The clonotype was recovered from a human donor in good health (CMV status not recorded). Some clones in this sample may be carry-over from other donors' samples. J is TRBJ2-7 and V is TRBV28; 9 nucleotides line up with TRBD1. The source was CD8+ T cells from cultured PBMCs, collected from culture after CMV antigen stimulation. The CDR3 protein is CASSTNHKTGGYEQYF. The CDR3 DNA is TGTGCCAGCAGTACCAATCACAAGACAGGGGGTTACGAGCAGTACTTC.